The clone carrying this TCR beta chain was observed many times. These data come from a study of T-cell reconstitution after alpha-beta-depleted transplantation in children. This CDR3 contains 14 residues. V gave up 0 bases and J gave up 1 base, with 10 bases separating them. CDR1 and CDR2 (germline): DFQATT, SNEGSKA (reference sequence). The TCRbeta library incorporated unique molecular identifiers. A single record per CDR3 protein comes from TCRdb applying MiXCR to the PCR reads. This table has fewer than 90,000 distinct CDR3 sequences, roughly 6.6% appearing once. V and J are TRBV20-1 and TRBJ2-7; TRBD1 might be the D (5 bases). This TCR derives from a human donor who donated a stem cell graft to a child with acute lymphoblastic leukemia. The input for sequencing was PBMCs from the stem cell graft donor, taken from the stem cell graft. This chain's CDR3 is CSARDSQGSYEQYF. The DNA for the CDR3 is TGCAGTGCTAGAGATAGCCAGGGTTCCTACGAGCAGTACTTC.